The 19 T cell receptor beta chains below were found in one sample sequenced in a study of OX40 agonist ivuxolimab in advanced cancers. Method: immunoSEQ multiplex PCR; TCRdb's copy keeps in-frame clones and lacks some. The sample shows 59,000 or so clones, 82% of them seen only once. The material was CD4+ or CD8+ T cells sorted from blood, obtained in a trial of the OX40 agonist ivuxolimab. All receptors derive from an adult with an advanced solid tumor such as melanoma, head and neck, liver or kidney cancer.

This sequence joins TRBV7-2 and TRBJ2-1; D unresolved. CDR1 is SGHTA and CDR2 is FQGNSA in the germline V gene. The CDR3 runs to 12 residues. The ends were cut back, 1 base at V and 14 bases at J, with 12 bases in the middle. CDR3 nucleotides: TGTGCCAGCAGCTTAGTGTGGAGAGAGGAGTTCTTC. Encoded protein: CASSLVWREEFF.

The chain carries TRBV9 and TRBJ1-1; D is unresolved. The CDR3 is made up of 14 amino acids. Trimming removed 0 bases from V and 0 bases from J, with 6 bases in between. Germline lookup yields CDR1 SGDLS and CDR2 YYNGEE. This chain's CDR3 is CASSVASLNTEAFF. The CDR3 DNA reads as TGTGCCAGCAGCGTAGCTTCACTGAACACTGAAGCTTTCTTT.

The rearrangement links TRBV5-1 to TRBJ1-2; D gene uncertain. In germline, CDR1 is SGHRS, CDR2 YFSETQ. The CDR3 has 14 amino acids. Trimming stripped 3 bases from V and 3 bases from J, with 12 bases between. CDR3 in amino acids: CASSSTGSDYGYTF. The CDR3 DNA is TGCGCCAGCAGCTCAACCGGGAGCGACTATGGCTACACCTTC.

CDR3 sequence (DNA): TGTGCCAGCAGTGGGGCAGGGACATGGTATTCACCCCTCCACTTT. Amino acid sequence: CASSGAGTWYSPLHF. V gene TRBV2 combines with J gene TRBJ1-6; possibly TRBD1 for D (6 bases). The CDR3 loop spans 15 amino acids. CDR1 and CDR2 from the germline V gene are SNHLY and FYNNEI. Trimming took 4 bases from V and 8 from J, leaving 15 bases between them.

To note about this clone: The sample has other DNA sequences that encode this CDR3 too. The genes are TRBV4-1 and TRBJ2-5; 8 bases match TRBD1. Per germline, CDR1 MGHRA and CDR2 YSYEKL. This CDR3 spans 16 amino acids. After removal of 0 bases from V and 3 bases from J, the junction contained 6 bases not matched to a gene. CDR3 DNA sequence: TGCGCCAGCAGCCAAGACCGGTACAGGGGGAAAGAGACCCAGTACTTC. Amino acids: CASSQDRYRGKETQYF.

The genes are TRBV7-8 and TRBJ1-2; D not resolved. Trimming cost V 3 bases and J 2 bases, with 10 bases left between them. The CDR3 is made up of 14 amino acids. Germline V lookup: CDR1 SGHVS, CDR2 FQNEAQ. The CDR3 DNA is TGTGCCAGCAGCTTTACGTCGACCAACTATGGCTACACCTTC. This gives the protein CASSFTSTNYGYTF. Combining the CDR3 with reference TRBV7-8 and TRBJ1-2 gives the whole variable domain GAGVSQSPRYKVAKRGQDVALRCDPISGHVSLFWYQQALGQGPEFLTYFQNEAQLDKSGLPSDRFFAERPEGSVSTLKIQRTQQEDSAVYLCASSFTSTNYGYTFGSGTRLTVV.

The chain combines TRBV5-1 with TRBJ2-1; 9 bases fit TRBD2. After removal of 6 bases from V and 4 bases from J, the junction contained 8 bases not matched to a gene. The length of the CDR3 is 15 residues. Looked up from germline, CDR1 is SGHRS and CDR2 is YFSETQ. CDR3 loop: CASTNSGGAYNEQFF. CDR3 DNA: TGCGCCAGCACCAATAGCGGGGGTGCTTACAATGAGCAGTTCTTC.

The V and J genes are TRBV7-2 and TRBJ1-1, with D uncertain. This CDR3 has 13 residues. Germline CDR1 SGHTA, CDR2 FQGNSA. V was shortened by 5 bases and J by 7 bases, with 14 bases between the two germline ends. The CDR3 reads CASSPGRTVEAFF. The CDR3 region has the DNA TGTGCCAGCAGCCCGGGCCGGACGGTTGAAGCTTTCTTT.

The rearrangement links TRBV5-8 to TRBJ1-1; 8 nucleotides match TRBD1. Per germline, CDR1 SGHTS and CDR2 YDEGEE. This CDR3 comprises 15 residues. With 0 bases clipped from V and 5 bases from J, the junction kept 6 bases outside the gene matches. The CDR3 loop reads CASSLVGRGQTEAFF. For the CDR3, the DNA is TGTGCCAGCAGCTTGGTGGGCAGGGGGCAAACTGAAGCTTTCTTT.

This clone appeared a few times. The chain recombines TRBV29-1 with TRBJ2-3; TRBD2 agrees at 8 bases. Germline CDR1 SQVTM, CDR2 ANQGSEA. The ends lost 6 bases at V and 2 bases at J; junction bases unmatched: 7. The CDR3 has 14 amino acids. The CDR3, as DNA: TGCAGCGTCCGAGGCGGGGGGTTCACAGATACGCAGTATTTT. Its protein is CSVRGGGFTDTQYF.

This clone came up a few times. V usage is TRBV5-1 and J usage is TRBJ2-7; 7 bases align to TRBD1. Germline V gene lookup returns CDR1 SGHRS and CDR2 YFSETQ. J was trimmed by 0 bases and V by 5 bases; bases with no gene match: 8. The CDR3 covers 15 residues. CDR3 region: CASRQGTDRSYEQYF. Written as DNA, the CDR3 is TGCGCCAGCAGACAAGGGACAGACCGCTCCTACGAGCAGTACTTC.

This chain joins TRBV29-1 and TRBJ2-1; D call uncertain. Germline CDR1 is SQVTM and CDR2 is ANQGSEA. Trimming took 3 bases from V and 4 from J, leaving 4 bases between them. There are 11 residues in the CDR3. CDR3 nucleotides: TGCAGCGTTGATCTTTACAATGAGCAGTTCTTC. Translating gives CSVDLYNEQFF.

CDR3 nucleotides: TGTGCCAGCAGCCGGGGGACACTCTCAAAAAACATTCAGTACTTC. The encoded protein is CASSRGTLSKNIQYF. This chain joins TRBV5-8 and TRBJ2-4, with D possibly called TRBD1 or TRBD2 (6 bases each). From germline, CDR1 is SGHTS and CDR2 YDEGEE. Deletions cut 4 bases from V and 4 bases from J, with 15 bases between. The CDR3 contains 15 residues.

V gene TRBV14 combines with J gene TRBJ1-1; 7 bases fit TRBD1. The CDR3 runs 14 residues. V trimming: 5 bases; J trimming: 5 bases; junction bases outside the gene matches: 8. Germline assignment: CDR1 SGHDN and CDR2 FVKESK. In DNA, the CDR3 is TGTGCCAGCAGCGCACCGGGACAGCGAACTGAAGCTTTCTTT. Amino acids: CASSAPGQRTEAFF.

The rearrangement joins TRBV4-2 to TRBJ1-2; the match to TRBD1 covers 8 bases. Germline V gene lookup returns CDR1 LGHNA and CDR2 YNFKEQ. This CDR3 is built from 14 residues. V shed 5 bases, J shed 10 bases, and the junction held 12 bases outside the gene matches. CDR3 loop: CASSLVAGQASYTF. Here the CDR3 DNA reads TGTGCCAGCAGCTTAGTTGCGGGACAGGCATCCTACACCTTC.

V is TRBV30 and J is TRBJ1-4, with 7 bases aligning to TRBD1. Germline V gives CDR1 GTSNPN, CDR2 SVGIG (reference sequence). Trimming cost V 4 bases and J 5 bases; bases outside gene matches: 7. The CDR3 loop spans 14 amino acids. The CDR3 region is CAWTGTAANEKLFF. CDR3 bases: TGTGCCTGGACGGGGACAGCTGCGAATGAAAAACTGTTTTTT.

The V call is TRBV30, the J call TRBJ1-1; D perhaps matches TRBD1 (5 bases). Germline V CDR1 and CDR2: GTSNPN, SVGIG (reference sequence). The V end was cut by 4 bases, the J end by 6 bases, with 21 bases between. CDR3 length equals 15 residues. The CDR3 loop is CAWTTLRQRVAEAFF. The DNA of the CDR3 is TGTGCCTGGACCACCCTGAGACAGAGGGTGGCTGAAGCTTTCTTT.

The chain recombines TRBV12-5 with TRBJ2-7; D is perhaps TRBD1 or TRBD2 (5 bases each). The germline gives CDR1 LGHNT, CDR2 FRNRAP. The V and J ends lost 6 bases and 4 bases respectively, with 16 bases between them. The CDR3 is 14 amino acids. For the CDR3, the DNA is TGTGCTAGTGGGAGGGCAGGGATAAGGTACGAGCAGTACTTC. This codes for CASGRAGIRYEQYF.

This clone was observed a handful of times. The chain uses TRBV14 and TRBJ1-1, with 7 bases fitting TRBD1. CDR1 SGHDN and CDR2 FVKESK come from the germline V gene. Losses at the gene ends were 3 bases for V and 6 bases for J; bases not matched to a gene: 10. The CDR3 spans 15 residues. The CDR3 coding sequence is TGTGCCAGCAGCCACTACAGGGGATTAAGGGCTGAAGCTTTCTTT. Protein: CASSHYRGLRAEAFF.